Below are 26 T cell receptor beta chains sequenced from a single sample in a study of T cell responses to AZD1222 COVID-19 vaccine. Generated by immunoSEQ multiplex PCR, the TCRdb table keeps only in-frame clones and is missing some. The sample includes approximately 76,000 clones, about nine tenths seen only once; the top ten take about 20%. Here the sequenced sample was peripheral blood, taken on day 0 of AZD1222 vaccination. All receptors derive from an adult in good health.

The chain combines TRBV9 with TRBJ2-1; D is perhaps TRBD1 or TRBD2 (5 bases each). Deletions cut 2 bases from V and 3 bases from J, with 15 bases between. In germline, CDR1 is SGDLS, CDR2 YYNGEE. The CDR3 is 16 amino acids. The chain's CDR3 is CASSVSAGTFYNEQFF. The CDR3 coding sequence is TGTGCCAGCAGCGTGTCAGCAGGGACCTTCTACAATGAGCAGTTCTTC.

Points on this clone: An end of the junction differs from the germline gene, which may be a read error. V and J are TRBV5-6 and TRBJ2-7, with TRBD2 identical over 10 bases. CDR3 length: 12 amino acids. Germline V gene sequence: CDR1 SGHDT, CDR2 YYEEEE. The CDR3 DNA sequence: TGTGCCAGCAGCTTGGCCTCCAGCGGGGGGGTTTTC. Protein: CASSLASSGGVF.

The CDR3 spells CASSVGVITYGYTF. As DNA, the CDR3 is TGTGCCAGCAGCGTAGGCGTGATCACCTATGGCTACACCTTC. The rearrangement joins TRBV9 to TRBJ1-2; no firm D call. The V end lost 0 bases, the J end lost 4 bases, and 10 bases lay between the germline ends. Germline-derived CDR1 and CDR2 are SGDLS and YYNGEE. The CDR3 contains 14 residues.

J is TRBJ2-2 and V is TRBV7-6; D perhaps matches TRBD1 (6 bases). Germline V lookup: CDR1 SGHVS, CDR2 FNYEAQ. V was clipped by 4 bases and J by 1 base, with 7 bases between them. The CDR3 is 14 residues long. The CDR3 DNA follows: TGTGCCAGCAGCTCGACAGGGAACACCGGGGAGCTGTTTTTT. Amino acids: CASSSTGNTGELFF.

V usage is TRBV7-9 and J usage is TRBJ2-7; tentatively, D is TRBD1 or TRBD2 (5 bases each). CDR3 length equals 13 residues. Between the trimmed V and J ends, which lost 5 bases and 3 bases, there was a span of 11 bases. Germline lookup yields CDR1 SEHNR and CDR2 FQNEAQ (reference sequence). The CDR3 sequence: CASSGTGFYEQYF. The CDR3 bases are TGTGCCAGCAGCGGGACCGGGTTCTACGAGCAGTACTTC.

The V call is TRBV20-1, the J call TRBJ1-5, with D possibly being TRBD1 (6 bases). From germline, CDR1 is DFQATT and CDR2 SNEGSKA (reference sequence). The V end lost 3 bases, the J end lost 6 bases, and 12 bases lay between the germline ends. The CDR3 loop spans 13 amino acids. CDR3 in amino acids: CSASLAGVQPQHF. The CDR3 nucleotides read TGCAGTGCTAGTTTGGCAGGGGTTCAGCCCCAGCATTTT.

J is TRBJ2-7 and V is TRBV3-1 (or the pseudogene TRBV3-2), with D perhaps matching TRBD1 (5 bases). Germline V CDR1 and CDR2: LGHDT, YNNKEL (reference sequence). This CDR3 is built from 17 residues. Trimming shortened V by 2 bases and J by 1 base, and 18 bases separated the two germline ends. This CDR3 is CASSQTSELTASYEQYF. The DNA of the CDR3 is TGTGCCAGCAGCCAAACCTCCGAGCTGACAGCTTCCTACGAGCAGTACTTC.

The gene calls are TRBV5-6 and TRBJ2-1; a possible D gene is TRBD2 (6 bases). Trimming took off 3 bases at V and 9 bases at J, with 16 bases between the two ends. The CDR3 extends over 14 amino acids. Germline CDR1 SGHDT, CDR2 YYEEEE. This chain's CDR3 is CASSWGTGLGEQFF. CDR3 coding DNA: TGTGCCAGCAGCTGGGGGACGGGACTGGGTGAGCAGTTCTTC.

This clone was recorded only once. This chain's CDR3 is CASSAVGPSSYNSPLHF. Here the CDR3 DNA reads TGTGCCAGCAGCGCTGTGGGACCGAGCTCCTATAATTCACCCCTCCACTTT. The chain has TRBV5-6 and TRBJ1-6; possibly TRBD1 for D (5 bases). Trimming shortened V by 4 bases and J by 0 bases, and 14 bases separated the two germline ends. Germline-derived CDR1 and CDR2 are SGHDT and YYEEEE. The CDR3 totals 17 residues.

The chain couples TRBV4-3 to TRBJ1-4, with TRBD1 identical over 9 bases. CDR3 length equals 18 residues. Germline CDR1 and CDR2: LGHNA and YSLEER. J gave up 7 bases and V 3 bases, and 15 bases lay outside the gene matches. The CDR3 spells CASSHRLNSGTGLEKLFF. Written as DNA, the CDR3 is TGCGCCAGCAGCCATCGTCTGAACTCCGGGACAGGGCTTGAAAAACTGTTTTTT.

The gene calls are TRBV2 and TRBJ2-3; D not certain. The length of the CDR3 is 12 residues. Germline CDR1 reads SNHLY; CDR2 reads FYNNEI. The ends were cut back, 6 bases at V and 8 bases at J, with 12 bases in the middle. CDR3: CASRVVQSTQYF. The CDR3 DNA reads TGTGCCAGCAGAGTGGTTCAGTCTACGCAGTATTTT.

The chain uses TRBV6-2 or TRBV6-3 and TRBJ1-2; D remains unclear. Trimming took 0 bases from V and 5 from J, leaving 10 bases between them. CDR3 length equals 14 residues. CDR1 is MNHEY, CDR2 SVGEGT, per germline. The CDR3 DNA reads as TGTGCCAGCAGTTACTCATTAATGGATTATGGCTACACCTTC. This codes for CASSYSLMDYGYTF.

The chain recombines TRBV6-6 with TRBJ1-6; D may be TRBD1 (6 bases). The V gene's germline CDR1 is MNHNY and CDR2 SVGAGI (reference sequence). Trimming cost V 4 bases and J 14 bases, with 21 bases left between them. This CDR3 region has 15 residues. The CDR3 DNA follows: TGTGCCAGCAGTTCCACCCAGGACTGGGGGCGGACCCTCCACTTT. It translates to CASSSTQDWGRTLHF.

The chain couples TRBV23-1 to TRBJ1-5; no clear D. TRBV23-1 is designated an ORF whose function remains uncertain. The V end lost 6 bases, the J end lost 5 bases, and 20 bases lay between the germline ends. CDR3 length equals 16 residues. CDR3 DNA sequence: TGCGCCAGCAGGCGAACCACCATCCGACGGGATCAGCCCCAGCATTTT. This codes for CASRRTTIRRDQPQHF.

The chain links TRBV7-2 to TRBJ1-2, with unresolved D. Germline loops: CDR1 SGHTA, CDR2 FQGNSA. With 2 bases removed from V and 0 bases from J, the gap between germline ends came to 13 bases. The CDR3 is 16 amino acids. The CDR3 here is CASSLPGMGANYGYTF. Written as DNA, the CDR3 is TGTGCCAGCAGCTTACCTGGGATGGGAGCTAACTATGGCTACACCTTC.

A few counts support this clone. V is TRBV28 and J is TRBJ1-2; D is perhaps TRBD1 (5 bases). The CDR3 contains 10 residues. Trimming took off 8 bases at V and 9 bases at J, with 10 bases between the two ends. Germline V gene sequence: CDR1 MDHEN, CDR2 SYDVKM. Written as DNA, the CDR3 is TGTGCCAGCCAGGCAGGGAGCTACACCTTC. Amino acid sequence: CASQAGSYTF.

This sequence joins TRBV19 and TRBJ2-1; 7 bases agree with TRBD2. The germline gives CDR1 LNHDA, CDR2 SQIVND (reference sequence). V lost 8 bases and J lost 8; bases outside the gene matches: 6. The CDR3 has 12 amino acids. In DNA form, the CDR3 reads TGTGCCAGTTGCGGGGAGGGCTATGAGCAGTTCTTC. It yields the protein CASCGEGYEQFF.

This clone turned up a few times. CDR3 DNA sequence: TGTGCCAGCAGTTTAAAACAGAGCGGGGCTGAAGCTTTCTTT. It yields the protein CASSLKQSGAEAFF. The chain carries TRBV6-2 or TRBV6-3 and TRBJ1-1; D ambiguous. Germline lookup yields CDR1 MNHEY and CDR2 SVGEGT. There are 14 residues in the CDR3. Deletions cut 4 bases from V and 6 bases from J, with 15 bases between.

The genes are TRBV6-2 or TRBV6-3 and TRBJ2-1, with no clear D. The V and J ends lost 2 bases and 9 bases respectively, with 11 bases between them. Germline assignment: CDR1 MNHEY and CDR2 SVGEGT. This CDR3 comprises 13 residues. The CDR3 DNA sequence: TGTGCCAGCAGTTACGTTTCGAGGTCTGAGCAGTTCTTC. Translated, it gives CASSYVSRSEQFF.

This chain joins TRBV6-6 and TRBJ2-3, with D hard to call. CDR1 MNHNY and CDR2 SVGAGI come from the germline V gene (reference sequence). The CDR3 consists of 13 residues. V shed 1 base and J shed 4 bases, with 6 bases lying between them. The CDR3 region has the DNA TGTGCCAGCAGTTACTTGTCGGCAGATACGCAGTATTTT. It translates to CASSYLSADTQYF.

In this sample, this clone turned up a few times. This chain links TRBV5-6 with TRBJ2-7, with D uncertain. Trimming shortened V by 3 bases and J by 0 bases, and 13 bases separated the two germline ends. CDR3 length equals 15 residues. Germline V gene sequence: CDR1 SGHDT, CDR2 YYEEEE. CDR3 loop: CASSSSSRSSYEQYF. The CDR3 DNA sequence: TGTGCCAGCAGCTCGTCAAGCCGGAGCTCCTACGAGCAGTACTTC.

V usage is TRBV5-4 and J usage is TRBJ1-1; TRBD1 might be the D (6 bases). In germline, CDR1 is SGHNT, CDR2 YYREEE (reference sequence). The V end was cut by 2 bases, the J end by 3 bases, with 8 bases between. This CDR3 comprises 13 residues. The CDR3 here is CASSLGGDTEAFF. CDR3 sequence (DNA): TGTGCCAGCAGCTTAGGGGGTGACACTGAAGCTTTCTTT.

The J gene is TRBJ2-1, the V gene TRBV30, with D maybe TRBD2 (5 bases). V was clipped by 6 bases and J by 7 bases, with 13 bases between them. The CDR3 is made up of 12 amino acids. CDR1 and CDR2 (germline): GTSNPN, SVGIG (reference sequence). As DNA, the CDR3 is TGTGCCTGTTTGAGGCCGGGGAATGAGCAGTTCTTC. It encodes CACLRPGNEQFF.

The rearrangement links TRBV6-2 or TRBV6-3 to TRBJ2-2; D is unresolved. The CDR3 covers 14 residues. The V gene's germline CDR1 is MNHEY and CDR2 SVGEGT. Deletions cut 2 bases from V and 0 bases from J, with 4 bases between. The CDR3, as DNA: TGTGCCAGCAGTTACATTTCGAACACCGGGGAGCTGTTTTTT. Protein product: CASSYISNTGELFF.

This chain connects TRBV7-3 to TRBJ2-7, with TRBD1 identical over 9 bases. CDR3 size: 14 residues. Germline CDR1 reads SGHTA; CDR2 reads FQGTGA. V lost 6 bases, J lost 2 bases, and 5 bases stayed unmatched. The chain's CDR3 is CASRKTGGAYEQYF. CDR3 DNA sequence: TGTGCCAGCAGGAAGACAGGGGGAGCCTACGAGCAGTACTTC.

V and J are TRBV27 and TRBJ2-7; TRBD1 matches 10 bases. The CDR3 length is 16 residues. Looked up from germline, CDR1 is MNHEY and CDR2 is SMNVEV (reference sequence). With 6 bases clipped from V and 4 bases from J, the junction kept 12 bases outside the gene matches. The CDR3 here is CASRPPPTGGGYEQYF. The DNA for the CDR3 is TGTGCCAGCAGGCCACCGCCGACAGGGGGCGGGTACGAGCAGTACTTC.